This entry concerns a single T cell receptor (beta chain). Indicated treatment: oral pan-JAK inhibitor, 5-10 mg twice daily. The CDR3 covers 12 residues. The V end lost 6 bases, the J end lost 7 bases, and 12 bases lay between the germline ends. Germline V CDR1 and CDR2: LNHNV, YYDKDF (reference sequence). The entry originates in a study of CD8+ T cells in alopecia areata. Extracted RNA was reverse transcribed into cDNA, the sequencing template. Produced via immunoSEQ multiplex PCR; TCRdb's table is partial and in-frame only. This sample has approximately 210,000 clones, with just over 65% found just once.

Sample: CD4+ T cells sorted from blood, taken around week 42, from a patient treated with tofacitinib. The chain is built from TRBV15 and TRBJ1-1, with D uncertain. This TCR derives from a human donor with alopecia areata. CDR3 residues: CATSNQEGEAFF. For the CDR3, the DNA is TGTGCCACCAGTAACCAGGAAGGTGAAGCTTTCTTT.